This TCR beta chain is from a study of response to subunit inactivated influenza vaccine. This clonotype was counted between two and nine times. No antigen is known for it. V lost 3 bases and J 2 bases, leaving 11 bases between the germline ends. Looked up from germline, CDR1 is SGHTA and CDR2 is FQGNSA. The CDR3 totals 15 residues. TCRdb ran MiXCR on the RT-PCR reads and lists one entry per CDR3 protein. The table shows fewer than 600,000 distinct CDR3 sequences, with around 7.7% occurring only once. Study conclusions and caveats: The study's authors posited that every seasonal influenza vaccination enlists few new T cells.

The input for sequencing was PBMCs from blood, taken roughly 24 months after vaccination. The chain employs TRBV7-2 and TRBJ2-1, with a possible D match to TRBD2 (6 bases). This TCR was sampled from a man between 50 and 75 years old who received an inactivated influenza vaccine. Here the CDR3 reads CASSLGGLTYNEQFF. The DNA of the CDR3 is TGTGCCAGCAGCTTGGGGGGACTGACCTACAATGAGCAGTTCTTC.